This entry describes one T cell receptor (beta chain). In the original workflow: Estimates of nucleated cell counts were drawn from the amplification of reference gene primers. Profiling relied on immunoSEQ multiplex PCR, and the TCRdb table lists in-frame clones only, not all of them. For V, J and clone size, that table is used; D and trimming come from the DNA. The sample contains over 350,000 clones, 86% of which appear only once. These data belong to a study of blood T cell repertoires in COVID-19. Study-level background: Some COVID-19 samples were acute and others convalescent; all came from the United States, Italy and Spain. PBMCs, B-cell-depleted T cells, or T cells were the source of the cDNA or gDNA that made up the material.

Unmatched junction bases numbered 1, after V lost 3 bases and J lost 2 bases. Germline V gene lookup returns CDR1 MGHDK and CDR2 SYGVNS. CDR3 length equals 14 residues. The sample taken for sequencing was peripheral blood. The V gene is TRBV25-1, the J gene TRBJ2-7; 10 bases agree with TRBD1. The TCR was taken from a woman under 40 with active or convalescent COVID-19. CDR3 protein: CASSDGTGAYEQYF. The CDR3 DNA sequence: TGTGCCAGCAGTGATGGGACAGGGGCCTACGAGCAGTACTTC.